The 28 T cell receptor beta chains in this list originate from one sample, sequenced in a study of OX40 agonist ivuxolimab in advanced cancers. Produced via immunoSEQ multiplex PCR; TCRdb's table is partial and in-frame only. There are 11,000 or so clones in the sample; more than 80% occur only once, and around an eighth lies in the top ten. Material: CD4+ or CD8+ T cells sorted from blood, obtained in a trial of the OX40 agonist ivuxolimab. These receptors came from an adult with an advanced solid tumor such as melanoma, head and neck, liver or kidney cancer.

The chain combines TRBV5-1 with TRBJ2-3; the match to TRBD1 covers 9 bases. The germline CDR1 and CDR2 sequences are SGHRS and YFSETQ. This CDR3 spans 15 amino acids. Trimming at V came to 3 bases and at J to 0 bases, leaving 2 bases not matched to a gene. The CDR3 is CASSWTGASTDTQYF. The CDR3 DNA reads as TGCGCCAGCAGCTGGACAGGGGCGAGCACAGATACGCAGTATTTT.

The CDR3 loop reads CASSVQDGNTGELFF. The CDR3 DNA is TGTGCCAGCAGTGTGCAGGATGGGAACACCGGGGAGCTGTTTTTT. The chain is built from TRBV6-4 and TRBJ2-2; D unclear. The CDR3 has 15 amino acids. The V end lost 4 bases, the J end lost 1 base, and 10 bases lay between the germline ends. The germline gives CDR1 MRHNA, CDR2 SNTAGT.

V usage is TRBV2 and J usage is TRBJ2-1, with D perhaps TRBD2 (6 bases). Germline values: CDR1 SNHLY, CDR2 FYNNEI. This CDR3 is built from 14 residues. V was shortened by 7 bases and J by 2 bases, with 12 bases between the two germline ends. The CDR3 protein is CASTPGGPYNEQFF. The CDR3 bases are TGTGCCAGCACCCCCGGAGGGCCCTACAATGAGCAGTTCTTC.

The chain carries TRBV7-2 and TRBJ2-2; D is tentatively TRBD1 or TRBD2 (5 bases each). Germline V gene data show CDR1 as SGHTA and CDR2 as FQGNSA. CDR3 length: 16 residues. The V gene lost 5 bases and the J gene lost 0 bases, with 13 bases spanning the gap. CDR3 residues: CASSPRDGANTGELFF. CDR3 sequence (DNA): TGTGCCAGCAGCCCCCGGGACGGCGCGAACACCGGGGAGCTGTTTTTT.

This chain joins TRBV7-9 and TRBJ1-1; perhaps TRBD1 as D (5 bases). The CDR3 runs 18 residues. Germline-derived CDR1 and CDR2 are SEHNR and FQNEAQ (reference sequence). V gave up 5 bases and J gave up 0 bases, with 22 bases separating them. The CDR3 protein is CASSHTLDKTDLNTEAFF. The CDR3 nucleotides read TGTGCCAGCAGCCACACCCTAGACAAGACAGACTTGAACACTGAAGCTTTCTTT.

J is TRBJ1-1 and V is TRBV30, with D unresolved. The CDR3 contains 15 residues. Germline V lookup: CDR1 GTSNPN, CDR2 SVGIG (reference sequence). Trimming pared 4 bases from V and 2 bases from J, leaving 17 bases between. This chain's CDR3 is CAWILRASGNTEAFF. CDR3 DNA: TGTGCCTGGATCCTCCGGGCCTCAGGCAACACTGAAGCTTTCTTT. Full variable domain (remainder filled in from reference TRBV30 and TRBJ1-1): SQTIHQWPATLVQPVGSPLSLECTVEGTSNPNLYWYRQAAGRGLQLLFYSVGIGQISSEVPQNLSASRPQDRQFILSSKKLLLSDSGFYLCAWILRASGNTEAFFGQGTRLTVV.

J is TRBJ2-2 and V is TRBV7-9, with TRBD1 matching 8 bases. Germline V gene lookup returns CDR1 SEHNR and CDR2 FQNEAQ (reference sequence). This CDR3 is 16 amino acids long. J was trimmed by 4 bases and V by 5 bases; bases with no gene match: 9. The CDR3 coding sequence is TGTGCCAGCAGCCGCGTCCGGACAGGGTTCACCGGGGAGCTGTTTTTT. It is translated as CASSRVRTGFTGELFF.

The chain's CDR3 is CASSQESDRGQPQHF. The CDR3 DNA is TGCGCCAGCAGCCAAGAGTCGGACAGGGGTCAGCCCCAGCATTTT. The rearrangement joins TRBV4-1 to TRBJ1-5, with 9 bases that match TRBD1. After removal of 0 bases from V and 6 bases from J, the junction contained 3 bases not matched to a gene. The CDR3 loop spans 15 amino acids. From germline, CDR1 is MGHRA and CDR2 YSYEKL.

In regard to this clone: This specimen includes other DNA sequences encoding the same CDR3. This rearrangement joins TRBV6-1 to TRBJ2-5; 11 nucleotides agree with TRBD2. Germline-derived CDR1 and CDR2 are MNHNS and SASEGT. Trimming cost V 2 bases and J 2 bases; bases outside gene matches: 4. The length of the CDR3 is 16 residues. CDR3 loop: CASSELAGGPQETQYF. The CDR3 DNA reads as TGTGCCAGCAGTGAACTAGCGGGGGGACCTCAAGAGACCCAGTACTTC.

The chain links TRBV7-6 to TRBJ2-3, with TRBD2 identical over 7 bases. With V trimmed by 5 bases and J by 0 bases, 8 bases remained unmatched. The CDR3 has 16 residues. From germline, CDR1 is SGHVS and CDR2 FNYEAQ. The CDR3 region has the DNA TGTGCCAGCAGCCGACGCGGGGGAGACAGCACAGATACGCAGTATTTT. This translates into CASSRRGGDSTDTQYF.

The chain links TRBV5-1 to TRBJ2-7, with D maybe TRBD2 (5 bases). V was cut by 0 bases and J by 0 bases, with 13 bases left in between. CDR3 length: 16 amino acids. In germline, CDR1 is SGHRS, CDR2 YFSETQ. In DNA form, the CDR3 reads TGCGCCAGCAGCTTGGGCCCGGTGGGGAGCTCCTACGAGCAGTACTTC. Protein product: CASSLGPVGSSYEQYF.

The chain joins TRBV5-1 to TRBJ2-7; D possibly matches TRBD1 or TRBD2 (5 bases each). The CDR3 consists of 14 residues. The V gene lost 4 bases and the J gene lost 5 bases, with 16 bases spanning the gap. CDR1 and CDR2 (germline): SGHRS, YFSETQ. The CDR3 sequence: CASSPRGWGDEQYF. CDR3 coding DNA: TGCGCCAGCAGCCCGAGGGGTTGGGGCGACGAGCAGTACTTC.

The chain recombines TRBV10-3 with TRBJ1-1, with TRBD1 as a possible D gene (5 bases). The V and J ends lost 4 bases and 5 bases respectively, with 35 bases between them. The CDR3 sequence is 21 residues long. Germline CDR1 reads ENHRY; CDR2 reads SYGVKD. The CDR3 spells CAISAIRSRRMGRVMGTEAFF. DNA of the CDR3: TGTGCCATCAGTGCAATAAGGTCTCGAAGAATGGGCAGGGTGATGGGGACTGAAGCTTTCTTT.

There are a few counts of this clone. Distinct nucleotide sequences in the sample also encode this CDR3. This chain joins TRBV2 and TRBJ2-1; 9 nucleotides line up with TRBD1. Germline CDR1 is SNHLY and CDR2 is FYNNEI. The trim removed 6 bases at V and 8 bases at J, leaving 14 bases unmatched. CDR3 length equals 16 residues. The chain's CDR3 is CASRTPRDREDYEQFF. In DNA, the CDR3 is TGTGCCAGCAGGACCCCCCGGGACAGGGAAGATTATGAGCAGTTCTTC.

The chain joins TRBV10-2 to TRBJ2-5; D perhaps matches TRBD1 (5 bases). CDR1 and CDR2 (germline): WSHSY, SAAADI. This CDR3 has 15 amino acids. The germline V and J ends were trimmed by 3 bases and 5 bases, with 16 bases remaining between them. This CDR3 is CASSDRGAPSETQYF. The CDR3 DNA follows: TGCGCCAGCAGTGACCGTGGGGCGCCAAGCGAGACCCAGTACTTC.

The chain recombines TRBV7-9 with TRBJ1-4; no firm D call. Trimming stripped 5 bases from V and 7 bases from J, with 11 bases between. Germline loops: CDR1 SEHNR, CDR2 FQNEAQ (reference sequence). The CDR3 is 13 residues long. CDR3 protein: CASSPRMIEKLFF. CDR3 DNA sequence: TGTGCCAGCAGCCCCCGGATGATTGAAAAACTGTTTTTT.

The chain carries TRBV9 and TRBJ2-2; no clear D gene. V lost 0 bases and J lost 8, with 5 bases in between. The CDR3 is 12 residues long. Germline CDR1 SGDLS, CDR2 YYNGEE. The DNA of the CDR3 is TGTGCCAGCAGCGTAGAGTGGGGGGAGCTGTTTTTT. This encodes CASSVEWGELFF.

This chain connects TRBV6-1 to TRBJ2-7; perhaps TRBD2 as D (6 bases). The ends were cut back, 8 bases at V and 1 base at J, with 9 bases in the middle. The germline CDR1 and CDR2 sequences are MNHNS and SASEGT. The CDR3 consists of 12 residues. The CDR3 coding sequence is TGTGCCAGCGAGGCGGGGTCCTACGAGCAGTACTTC. Protein: CASEAGSYEQYF.

The chain carries TRBV27 and TRBJ1-1, with D possibly matching TRBD1 (6 bases). The CDR3 length is 15 residues. V lost 11 bases and J 3 bases, leaving 22 bases between the germline ends. Germline CDR1 is MNHEY and CDR2 is SMNVEV (reference sequence). CDR3 sequence: CASRGLHSGDTEAFF. CDR3 in DNA: TGTGCCTCGCGGGGGCTACACAGTGGGGACACTGAAGCTTTCTTT.

V usage is TRBV5-6 and J usage is TRBJ1-2; no clear D gene. This CDR3 has 14 amino acids. Germline assignment: CDR1 SGHDT and CDR2 YYEEEE. The V end lost 5 bases, the J end lost 6 bases, and 17 bases lay between the germline ends. The CDR3 nucleotides read TGTGCCAGCAGGGAACCAAGCATGTACAATGGCTACACCTTC. This translates into CASREPSMYNGYTF.

Notes on this clone: At the DNA level, this CDR3 is encoded by other sequences in the same sample as well. This rearrangement joins TRBV4-2 to TRBJ2-7; TRBD2 agrees at 12 bases. J was trimmed by 2 bases and V by 0 bases; bases with no gene match: 2. Germline V CDR1 and CDR2: LGHNA, YNFKEQ. CDR3 length: 16 amino acids. CDR3 loop: CASSQETSGGPYEQYF. As DNA, the CDR3 is TGTGCCAGCAGCCAAGAAACTAGCGGGGGGCCCTACGAGCAGTACTTC.

The count of this clone is one. CDR3: CASSEPGGYGYTF. The CDR3 nucleotides read TGTGCCAGCAGTGAACCAGGGGGCTATGGCTACACCTTC. This rearrangement joins TRBV6-1 to TRBJ1-2; 7 bases map to TRBD1. Per the germline V gene, CDR1 is MNHNS and CDR2 is SASEGT. This CDR3 spans 13 amino acids. J was trimmed by 4 bases and V by 2 bases; bases with no gene match: 1.

In this sample, this clone is medium-sized (0.01 to 0.1%). V and J are TRBV29-1 and TRBJ2-1, with 8 bases aligning to TRBD2. Germline V gene lookup returns CDR1 SQVTM and CDR2 ANQGSEA. The CDR3 length is 16 residues. V lost 0 bases and J lost 6; bases outside the gene matches: 10. Here the CDR3 reads CSVEDVSGGPSNEQFF. The CDR3 DNA follows: TGCAGCGTTGAAGATGTTTCGGGAGGGCCTAGCAATGAGCAGTTCTTC.

This sequence joins TRBV6-1 and TRBJ2-4, with D possibly being TRBD1 (5 bases). The J call may be faulty, since TRBJ2-7 better matches the DNA end. The CDR3 loop spans 12 amino acids. In germline, CDR1 is MNHNS, CDR2 SASEGT. CDR3 nucleotides: TGTGCCAGCAGTGAACCAGGGAACGAGCAGTACTTC. Protein sequence: CASSEPGNEQYF.

The chain uses TRBV7-8 and TRBJ2-7; D unresolved. Germline lookup yields CDR1 SGHVS and CDR2 FQNEAQ. This CDR3 is built from 14 residues. V lost 3 bases to trimming and J lost 4 bases, with 13 bases between them. CDR3 coding DNA: TGTGCCAGCAGCTTTAGTGGTACCCTATACGAGCAGTACTTC. It is translated as CASSFSGTLYEQYF.

The chain employs TRBV27 and TRBJ2-1, with D possibly matching TRBD1 (5 bases). Per germline, CDR1 MNHEY and CDR2 SMNVEV (reference sequence). The CDR3 is 12 amino acids. Trimming took 6 bases from V and 13 from J, leaving 16 bases between them. This CDR3 is CASSTPRGKQFF. The CDR3 coding sequence is TGTGCCAGCAGCACTCCTAGGGGAAAACAGTTCTTC.

V is TRBV18 and J is TRBJ2-3; D is ambiguous. Germline CDR1 KGHSH, CDR2 LQKENI. The CDR3 loop spans 12 amino acids. The V gene lost 6 bases and the J gene lost 2 bases, with 6 bases spanning the gap. In DNA, the CDR3 is TGTGCCAGCTCCAAGTTCACAGATACGCAGTATTTT. This codes for CASSKFTDTQYF.

This sequence joins TRBV30 and TRBJ2-7; D is unclear. The CDR3 extends over 11 amino acids. Per the germline V gene, CDR1 is GTSNPN and CDR2 is SVGIG (reference sequence). CDR3 sequence: CALAHSYEQYF. The CDR3 DNA reads TGTGCTTTGGCGCATTCCTACGAGCAGTACTTC.